A single sample is the source of the 13 T cell receptor beta chains below, sequenced in a study of CD8+ T cells in alopecia areata. Documented treatment: oral pan-JAK inhibitor, 5-10 mg twice daily. RNA, once extracted, was reverse transcribed into cDNA for use as the sequencing template. Measured with immunoSEQ multiplex PCR; TCRdb has only the in-frame clones, and not every one. The table records about 190,000 clones, approximately 56% of them present only once. Sample: CD4+ T cells sorted from blood, taken at week 4, from a patient treated with tofacitinib. All receptors derive from a human donor with alopecia areata.

The chain couples TRBV5-1 to TRBJ1-1; D is uncertain. Germline-derived CDR1 and CDR2 are SGHRS and YFSETQ. The CDR3 loop spans 14 amino acids. With 2 bases removed from V and 0 bases from J, the gap between germline ends came to 8 bases. Written as DNA, the CDR3 is TGCGCCAGCAGCTTCCCGGGAATGAACACTGAAGCTTTCTTT. Its protein product is CASSFPGMNTEAFF.

The chain carries TRBV5-4 and TRBJ2-5; D is possibly TRBD1 (6 bases). CDR1 and CDR2 from the germline V gene are SGHNT and YYREEE (reference sequence). V lost 4 bases to trimming and J lost 2 bases, with 9 bases between them. CDR3 length: 13 residues. The CDR3 protein is CASSGTPQETQYF. In nucleotides, the CDR3 is TGTGCCAGCAGCGGGACACCTCAAGAGACCCAGTACTTC.

This clone has just one count. Its ends do not fully match the called genes, so a read error is possible. The chain has TRBV29-1 and TRBJ2-6; no clear D gene. The CDR3 consists of 14 residues. CDR1 and CDR2 from the germline V gene are SQVTM and ANQGSEA. In nucleotides, the CDR3 is TGCAGCATTGAAAAGGTCTCTGGGGCCAACGTCCTGACTTTC. Its translation: CSIEKVSGANVLTF.

The V gene is TRBV11-2, the J gene TRBJ2-5; unclear D gene. Trimming shortened V by 2 bases and J by 2 bases, and 15 bases separated the two germline ends. The CDR3 contains 16 residues. Germline values: CDR1 SGHAT, CDR2 FQNNGV. The CDR3 DNA is TGTGCCAGCAGCTTATTTCTGGGGTCGGTACAAGAGACCCAGTACTTC. It codes for CASSLFLGSVQETQYF.

The rearrangement joins TRBV5-1 to TRBJ2-5, with D perhaps TRBD1 (5 bases). Germline V gene lookup returns CDR1 SGHRS and CDR2 YFSETQ. The ends were cut back, 1 base at V and 5 bases at J, with 12 bases in the middle. The CDR3 covers 14 residues. CDR3 sequence: CASSLIQGDETQYF. CDR3 DNA: TGCGCCAGCAGCTTGATTCAGGGCGACGAGACCCAGTACTTC.

This clone was picked up one time. V usage is TRBV29-1 and J usage is TRBJ1-2; D is possibly TRBD1 (5 bases). Germline V gene data show CDR1 as SQVTM and CDR2 as ANQGSEA. With 4 bases removed from V and 5 bases from J, the gap between germline ends came to 11 bases. This CDR3 has 12 residues. CDR3 residues: CSVGGHRYGYTF. CDR3 nucleotides: TGCAGCGTTGGCGGACACCGATATGGCTACACCTTC.

V gene TRBV27 combines with J gene TRBJ2-7; 7 positions agree with TRBD1. Germline V gene data show CDR1 as MNHEY and CDR2 as SMNVEV (reference sequence). V lost 6 bases to trimming and J lost 2 bases; unmatched junction nucleotides: 4. The CDR3 is 13 amino acids. The CDR3 protein is CASRDRPAYEQYF. The CDR3 coding sequence is TGTGCCAGCAGGGACAGGCCCGCCTACGAGCAGTACTTC.

Here the CDR3 reads CASSSRDSLRGYTF. The CDR3 DNA reads as TGTGCCAGCAGCTCCCGGGACAGCCTGAGGGGCTACACCTTC. The gene calls are TRBV7-2 and TRBJ1-2, with 7 bases that match TRBD1. Germline assignment: CDR1 SGHTA and CDR2 FQGNSA. There are 14 residues in the CDR3. The junction had 10 bases not matched to a gene; V was cut back by 4 bases and J by 8 bases.

This clone was counted between two and nine times. The rearrangement uses TRBV30 and TRBJ2-7; D remains unclear. The CDR3 length is 10 residues. Deletions cut 1 base from V and 7 bases from J, with 5 bases between. Germline V gene sequence: CDR1 GTSNPN, CDR2 SVGIG (reference sequence). The CDR3 sequence is CAWSGREQYF. CDR3 sequence (DNA): TGTGCCTGGAGTGGGCGGGAGCAGTACTTC.

This clone has more than one count but fewer than ten. The chain has TRBV28 and TRBJ2-4; D might be TRBD2 (5 bases). Per the germline V gene, CDR1 is MDHEN and CDR2 is SYDVKM. This CDR3 is 15 amino acids long. V was trimmed by 6 bases and J by 4 bases, leaving 16 bases between them. The CDR3 DNA reads TGTGCCAGCAGCGACCAAGCGGTGGGGAAAAACATTCAGTACTTC. Protein sequence: CASSDQAVGKNIQYF.

The rearrangement joins TRBV29-1 to TRBJ2-7; 8 nucleotides align to TRBD2. This CDR3 is 15 amino acids long. V lost 6 bases to trimming and J lost 6 bases; unmatched junction nucleotides: 16. Germline V gives CDR1 SQVTM, CDR2 ANQGSEA. The CDR3 DNA reads TGCAGCGTCGGGGGGGGAAGAGGGCAGGGAAGCGAGCAGTACTTC. Translation: CSVGGGRGQGSEQYF.

This clone was seen at least ten times. The chain couples TRBV7-2 to TRBJ2-3; D gene ambiguous. Germline loops: CDR1 SGHTA, CDR2 FQGNSA. The CDR3 spans 12 residues. V was shortened by 4 bases and J by 8 bases, with 10 bases between the two germline ends. CDR3 bases: TGTGCCAGCAGCTCTTCCTACGCTACGCAGTATTTT. This gives the protein CASSSSYATQYF. Full variable domain (rest looked up from reference TRBV7-2 and TRBJ2-3): GAGVSQSPSNKVTEKGKDVELRCDPISGHTALYWYRQSLGQGLEFLIYFQGNSAPDKSGLPSDRFSAERTGGSVSTLTIQRTQQEDSAVYLCASSSSYATQYFGPGTRLTVL.

The V and J genes are TRBV29-1 and TRBJ2-3; 7 bases are a match to TRBD1. V shed 8 bases, J shed 2 bases, and the junction held 10 bases outside the gene matches. The length of the CDR3 is 14 residues. CDR1 and CDR2 from the germline V gene are SQVTM and ANQGSEA. Here the CDR3 reads CSSRDRAFTDTQYF. For the CDR3, the DNA is TGCAGCTCTCGGGACAGAGCTTTCACAGATACGCAGTATTTT.